The following is a TCR beta chain sequence with its context. Its target antigen remains unknown. No quality values exist for individual bases; no much larger clone is one base distant. The entry originates in a study of T cells after yellow fever vaccination (dated 2019 in TCRdb). Study-level background: The SMART-Seq v4 Ultra Low Input RNA kit was used to prepare libraries from fractions with low cell numbers. Two healthy male donors, one aged 18 to 30 and one aged 30 to 40 years, made up the cohort. Blood samples were taken at several timepoints before and after primary and secondary immunization, and bulk PBMC replicates and cell subsets were isolated. To follow T-cell clones before and after primary and booster YFV17D yellow fever vaccination, bulk TCR alpha and beta repertoires were sequenced over time. The study at large found these results: The study included only two donors, which limits how far the findings can be generalized. After the booster, most clones that had expanded after primary vaccination were detected again (approximately 96% of CD4 and over 75% of CD8), suggesting broad maintenance of memory. Compared with the primary T-cell response, the secondary T-cell response was faster but weaker, reaching its peak on day 5 rather than on day 15. FACS-sorted repertoires could contain abundant contaminating clonotypes from the bulk population, so computational filtering was required. A small share of clonotypes was detected in both CD4 and CD8 compartments, with the overlap likely arising from convergent recombination.

Synthesis of TCR cDNA relied on 5'RACE template switching, a step that introduced a universal primer site along with unique molecular identifiers. cDNA synthesis was primed from both the TCR alpha and TCR beta constant segments. Library amplification used two PCR steps, and the second PCR step added sample barcodes and sequencing adapters. Sequencing of the libraries was done on either Illumina HiSeq 2500 (2x100 bp) or NovaSeq (2x150 bp). Concerning the study's data processing: MIGEC was used to demultiplex reads and collapse the reads into UMI consensus sequences, and MiXCR was used for V(D)J alignment. Vaccine-responding clonotypes were defined with edgeR using replicate PBMC samples, requiring FDR below 0.01 and a log2 fold change above 5 up to day 15. Each bulk clonotype received a CD4 or CD8 identity based on whether the sequenced CD4 or CD8 repertoire contained that clonotype at higher abundance. The public reads were reprocessed in TCRdb via fastp at Q25 and MiXCR, keeping in-frame beta chains. Here each entry gathers all rows of one CDR3 protein and keeps the most common genes and DNA. The V and J calls and clone size come from TCRdb's table, not from the authors' own analysis. Across this sample there are a few hundred thousand distinct CDR3 sequences, with roughly 8% seen only once. The ten largest clones add up to around 17% of the sample.

Per the publication, the treatment or condition label means: live attenuated yellow fever vaccine strain. At each blood-draw timepoint, two biological replicates of bulk PBMCs were collected. A standard Ficoll-Paque protocol was used to isolate PBMCs from peripheral blood. RNA was extracted with TriZol from bulk PBMCs, CD4 and CD8 fractions, and dextramer-positive and dextramer-negative fractions. From the cysteine up to the phenylalanine, the CDR3 has a length of 14 residues. Just the 42-base CDR3 DNA is kept, in frame starting at base 1. Trimming accounts for 7 bases at V and 7 bases at J, while the number of junction bases matched to no gene is 12.

The specimen comprised PBMCs, sampled more than 40 days after the first yellow fever vaccination. The sequence came from a man between 18 and 35 years old who received the YFV17D yellow fever vaccine. Recombination joined TRBV12-3 or TRBV12-4 with TRBJ2-7; TRBD1 lines up with 8 middle nucleotides. The CDR3 loop reads CASTPGTGFGEQYF. At the DNA level, the sequence is TGTGCCAGCACGCCTGGGACAGGTTTTGGGGAGCAGTACTTC.